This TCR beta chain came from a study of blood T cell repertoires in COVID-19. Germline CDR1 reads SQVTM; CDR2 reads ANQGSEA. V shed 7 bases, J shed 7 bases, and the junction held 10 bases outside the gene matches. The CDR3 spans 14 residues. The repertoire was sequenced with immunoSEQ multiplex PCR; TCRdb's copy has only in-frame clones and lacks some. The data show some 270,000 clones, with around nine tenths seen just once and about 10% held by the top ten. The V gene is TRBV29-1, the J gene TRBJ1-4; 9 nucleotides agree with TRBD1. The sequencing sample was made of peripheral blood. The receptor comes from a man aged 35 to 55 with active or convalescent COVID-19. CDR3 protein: CSAVTGGLGEKLFF. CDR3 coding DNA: TGCAGCGCCGTCACAGGGGGCCTGGGTGAAAAACTGTTTTTT.